These 24 T cell receptor beta chains were all obtained from the same sample, sequenced in a study of human T cells and chemical hapten exposure. The time point denotes: pre-sensitization, week 0. Sample treatment: therapeutic diphenylcyclopropenone sensitization with weekly scalp DPC. From the RACE reads, TCRdb called clonotypes with MiXCR, one entry per CDR3 protein. The table has more than 100,000 distinct CDR3 sequences, around an eighth seen once. The source material was whole blood, sampled in connection with sensitization to the hapten diphenylcyclopropenone (DPC). The origin of the receptors is a woman in her late teens or twenties with alopecia areata. Some clones in this sample may be carry-over from other donors' samples.

As to this clonotype: The limits of the CDR3 on the DNA are not certain, so only TCRdb's listed CDR3 is given. The chain recombines TRBV21-1 with TRBJ2-2. TRBV21-1 is a recognized pseudogene. The CDR3 length equals 13 residues, ends included. The CDR3 loop is CASMSLAPGSCFF.

This sequence joins TRBV12-5 and TRBJ1-1; possible D gene TRBD1, 5 bases. Trimming took 0 bases from V and 0 from J, leaving 14 bases between them. This CDR3 is 17 amino acids long. The germline V gene has CDR1 LGHNT and CDR2 FRNRAP. The CDR3 region is CASGLVVSGIMNTEAFF. The DNA of the CDR3 is TGTGCTAGTGGTTTGGTAGTGTCAGGGATCATGAACACTGAAGCTTTCTTT. The variable domain in full, with the rest retrieved from reference TRBV12-5 and TRBJ1-1, is DARVTQTPRHKVTEMGQEVTMRCQPILGHNTVFWYRQTMMQGLELLAYFRNRAPLDDSGMPKDRFSAEMPDATLATLKIQPSEPRDSAVYFCASGLVVSGIMNTEAFFGQGTRLTVV.

In its sample, this clonotype was seen a few times. The genes are TRBV20-1 and TRBJ2-7; 11 bases match TRBD2. From germline, CDR1 is DFQATT and CDR2 SNEGSKA (reference sequence). The CDR3 runs to 16 residues. With V trimmed by 4 bases and J by 1 base, 9 bases remained unmatched. CDR3 DNA: TGCAGTGCTAAAAGGCGACGGACTAGCGGGTCCTACGAGCAGTACTTC. This encodes CSAKRRRTSGSYEQYF.

Written as DNA, the CDR3 is TGTGCCAGCACTGATACATTAAGCACCGGGGAGCTGTTTTTT. Translation: CASTDTLSTGELFF. The chain carries TRBV2 and TRBJ2-2; D call uncertain. CDR1 is SNHLY, CDR2 FYNNEI, per germline. Trimming shortened V by 7 bases and J by 4 bases, and 13 bases separated the two germline ends. The CDR3 contains 14 residues.

This clonotype has just a few counts. The rearrangement uses TRBV4-1 and TRBJ1-1; TRBD1 matches 9 bases. The CDR3 is 17 residues long. Germline values: CDR1 MGHRA, CDR2 YSYEKL. The junction had 12 bases not matched to a gene; V was cut back by 4 bases and J by 3 bases. The CDR3 is CASSPRGQGFGDTEAFF. In DNA form, the CDR3 reads TGCGCCAGCAGCCCCAGAGGACAGGGGTTCGGGGACACTGAAGCTTTCTTT.

This clonotype occurred a few times. The rearrangement links TRBV19 to TRBJ2-1; 8 positions match TRBD2. Unmatched junction bases numbered 20, after V lost 4 bases and J lost 9 bases. CDR3 length: 18 residues. Germline V gives CDR1 LNHDA, CDR2 SQIVND (reference sequence). CDR3 DNA sequence: TGTGCCAGTAGTACTCCCCTGCGTAGCGGGGCCCCCCGAGGTGAGCAGTTCTTC. It specifies CASSTPLRSGAPRGEQFF.

The genes are TRBV27 and TRBJ1-6; D is perhaps TRBD1 (6 bases). The CDR3 has 16 residues. V lost 6 bases to trimming and J lost 0 bases, with 12 bases between them. Germline V CDR1 and CDR2: MNHEY, SMNVEV (reference sequence). As DNA, the CDR3 is TGTGCCAGCAGCTTCCAGGGGACCTCCTATAATTCACCCCTCCACTTT. This translates into CASSFQGTSYNSPLHF.

The rearrangement joins TRBV20-1 to TRBJ2-7, with D unresolved. V lost 5 bases and J 6 bases, leaving 17 bases between the germline ends. The CDR3 covers 13 residues. Germline V gene sequence: CDR1 DFQATT, CDR2 SNEGSKA (reference sequence). In DNA, the CDR3 is TGCAGTGCTGATAGTGGGTTGGTTCCCGAGCAGTACTTC. As protein: CSADSGLVPEQYF.

This clonotype was counted a few times. The CDR3 sequence: CASRRQGAGNTIYF. The CDR3 DNA is TGTGCCAGCAGGAGACAGGGGGCTGGAAACACCATATATTTT. J is TRBJ1-3 and V is TRBV12-3 or TRBV12-4; TRBD1 matches at 9 bases. The V gene end was trimmed by 6 bases and the J gene end by 2 bases; junction bases not matched to a gene: 2. The CDR3 consists of 14 residues.

The table lists this clonotype with a few counts. The chain uses TRBV7-6 and TRBJ2-1; 14 nucleotides agree with TRBD2. The CDR3 is 19 residues long. In germline, CDR1 is SGHVS, CDR2 FNYEAQ. The trim removed 5 bases at V and 1 base at J, leaving 10 bases unmatched. The CDR3 region has the DNA TGTGCCAGCAGCCCTAGACTAGCGGGGGGGCCTGAATCCTACAATGAGCAGTTCTTC. Translating gives CASSPRLAGGPESYNEQFF.

This clonotype was picked up many times. The CDR3 does not end in the conserved phenylalanine or tryptophan, so this is likely a read error. No DNA is shown, since the ends of the CDR3 on it are uncertain; the CDR3 is the one TCRdb lists. The chain combines TRBV10-1 with TRBJ2-7; the DNA was not used to check the table's D call, TRBD2. Including both end residues, the CDR3 is 10 amino acids long. The germline gives CDR1 WNHNN, CDR2 SYGVQD (reference sequence). CDR3 in amino acids: CAGWTLWTRG.

This clonotype has only a few counts. The CDR3 DNA reads as TGTGCCAGCAGCGCGGGGGATACGAACGTAAAGGCAAATCTGCGAAACACCATATATTTT. This codes for CASSAGDTNVKANLRNTIYF. The chain recombines TRBV5-4 with TRBJ1-3; tentatively, D is TRBD1 (5 bases). Germline lookup yields CDR1 SGHNT and CDR2 YYREEE (reference sequence). The CDR3 is 20 amino acids. V was cut by 4 bases and J by 5 bases, with 31 bases left in between.

V is TRBV6-6 and J is TRBJ2-7, with TRBD1 matching over 7 bases. Germline V gives CDR1 MNHNY, CDR2 SVGAGI (reference sequence). With V trimmed by 0 bases and J by 2 bases, 7 bases remained unmatched. The CDR3 loop spans 16 amino acids. The CDR3 DNA reads TGTGCCAGCAGTTACTCGGCAGGGGGTATGACCTACGAGCAGTACTTC. Translated: CASSYSAGGMTYEQYF.

The chain combines TRBV12-3 or TRBV12-4 with TRBJ2-1; perhaps TRBD2 as D (5 bases). The germline V and J ends were trimmed by 0 bases and 6 bases, with 15 bases remaining between them. CDR3 length: 16 residues. In DNA, the CDR3 is TGTGCCAGCAGTTTAGCGCACGGGGATCGATTCAATGAGCAGTTCTTC. The encoded protein is CASSLAHGDRFNEQFF.

This clonotype has a handful of counts. The V call is TRBV27, the J call TRBJ2-7; D is unclear. Germline assignment: CDR1 MNHEY and CDR2 SMNVEV (reference sequence). The CDR3 length is 17 residues. Trimming removed 6 bases from V and 2 bases from J, with 23 bases in between. This chain's CDR3 is CASSPTRLVSKAYEQYF. The CDR3 DNA reads TGTGCCAGCAGCCCGACACGGCTGGTGTCAAAGGCCTACGAGCAGTACTTC.

In this sample, this clonotype turned up many times. The rearrangement joins TRBV5-6 to TRBJ2-5; TRBD2 aligns across 10 bases. After removal of 2 bases from V and 3 bases from J, the junction contained 4 bases not matched to a gene. Germline V gene sequence: CDR1 SGHDT, CDR2 YYEEEE. This CDR3 has 15 amino acids. CDR3 amino acids: CASSFPGLAEETQYF. The CDR3 DNA sequence: TGTGCCAGCAGCTTCCCCGGACTAGCGGAAGAGACCCAGTACTTC. Looking up the rest from reference TRBV5-6 and TRBJ2-5 gives the full variable domain: DAGVTQSPTHLIKTRGQQVTLRCSPKSGHDTVSWYQQALGQGPQFIFQYYEEEERQRGNFPDRFSGHQFPNYSSELNVNALLLGDSALYLCASSFPGLAEETQYFGPGTRLLVL.

This sequence joins TRBV4-3 and TRBJ1-5; D remains unclear. The length of the CDR3 is 14 residues. V lost 0 bases to trimming and J lost 9 bases, with 12 bases between them. Germline values: CDR1 LGHNA, CDR2 YSLEER. The CDR3 spells CASSQEYAGGPQHF. CDR3 sequence (DNA): TGCGCCAGCAGCCAAGAGTATGCTGGAGGGCCCCAGCATTTT.

V usage is TRBV4-3 and J usage is TRBJ2-3; 8 nucleotides line up with TRBD2. Germline values: CDR1 LGHNA, CDR2 YSLEER. The CDR3 totals 15 residues. Trimming removed 6 bases from V and 0 bases from J; junction bases left unmatched: 5. CDR3 DNA sequence: TGCGCCAGCAGTCCAAGCGGGGGAAGCACAGATACGCAGTATTTT. Translation: CASSPSGGSTDTQYF.

There are a few counts of this clonotype. V is TRBV20-1 and J is TRBJ2-1; TRBD2 matches 10 bases. Germline V lookup: CDR1 DFQATT, CDR2 SNEGSKA (reference sequence). This CDR3 region has 16 residues. The V and J ends lost 0 bases and 4 bases, in that order; junction bases with no gene match: 6. This chain's CDR3 is CSARDPLAGPYNEQFF. CDR3 DNA sequence: TGCAGTGCTAGAGACCCACTAGCGGGGCCGTACAATGAGCAGTTCTTC.

This clonotype was seen more than once but under ten times. This chain joins TRBV6-1 and TRBJ1-3; unclear D gene. Germline CDR1 is MNHNS and CDR2 is SASEGT. The CDR3 has 12 amino acids. Trimming pared 4 bases from V and 0 bases from J, leaving 1 base between. In DNA form, the CDR3 reads TGTGCCAGCAGTGTCTCTGGAAACACCATATATTTT. This gives the protein CASSVSGNTIYF.

This clonotype was observed a single time. The rearrangement links TRBV7-9 to TRBJ1-1; no clear D. Trimming cost V 3 bases and J 6 bases, with 17 bases left between them. This CDR3 spans 15 amino acids. Germline-derived CDR1 and CDR2 are SEHNR and FQNEAQ (reference sequence). The chain's CDR3 is CASSFHVGDGAEAFF. The DNA of the CDR3 is TGTGCCAGCAGCTTCCACGTGGGAGACGGGGCTGAAGCTTTCTTT.

Ten or more counts support this clonotype. The V call is TRBV9, the J call TRBJ2-3; D is undetermined. CDR3 length: 17 amino acids. V shed 0 bases and J shed 4 bases, with 18 bases lying between them. Germline values: CDR1 SGDLS, CDR2 YYNGEE. This CDR3 is CASSVGATQLVADTQYF. The CDR3 coding sequence is TGTGCCAGCAGCGTAGGGGCCACACAGCTCGTGGCAGATACGCAGTATTTT.

This clonotype was observed a handful of times. This chain links TRBV12-3 or TRBV12-4 with TRBJ2-6; no definite D call. The CDR3 is 15 residues long. Deletions cut 7 bases from V and 0 bases from J, with 10 bases between. This CDR3 is CASTSAGSGANVLTF. The CDR3, as DNA: TGTGCCAGCACCTCCGCAGGCTCTGGGGCCAACGTCCTGACTTTC.

Here the CDR3 DNA reads TGTGCCATCAGCCAGGGGGGGTATAATTCACCCCTCCACTTT. Its translation is CAISQGGYNSPLHF. The genes are TRBV10-3 and TRBJ1-6; 7 positions match TRBD1. CDR3 length: 14 amino acids. Germline trimming cut 6 bases from V and 4 bases from J; bases unmatched to any gene: 3. The germline gives CDR1 ENHRY, CDR2 SYGVKD.